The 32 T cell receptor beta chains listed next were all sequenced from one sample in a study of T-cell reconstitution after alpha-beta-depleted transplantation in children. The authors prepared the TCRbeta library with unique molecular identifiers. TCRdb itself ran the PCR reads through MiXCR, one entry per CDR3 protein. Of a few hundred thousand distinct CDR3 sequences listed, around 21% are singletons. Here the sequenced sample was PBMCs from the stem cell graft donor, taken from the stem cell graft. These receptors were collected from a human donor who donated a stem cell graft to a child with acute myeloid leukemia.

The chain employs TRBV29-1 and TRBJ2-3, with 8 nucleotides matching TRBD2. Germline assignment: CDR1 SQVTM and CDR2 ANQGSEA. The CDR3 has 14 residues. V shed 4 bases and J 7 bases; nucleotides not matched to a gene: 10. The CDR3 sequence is CSVVETSGANTQYF. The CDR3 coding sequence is TGCAGCGTTGTGGAAACTAGCGGAGCTAATACGCAGTATTTT.

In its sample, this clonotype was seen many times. The CDR3 protein is CSAVGETYEQYF. The CDR3 DNA reads TGCAGCGCCGTGGGGGAGACCTACGAGCAGTACTTC. The chain recombines TRBV29-1 with TRBJ2-7, with D perhaps given as TRBD1 or TRBD2 (5 bases each). The CDR3 is 12 amino acids. Trimming shortened V by 7 bases and J by 2 bases, and 12 bases separated the two germline ends. CDR1 and CDR2 from the germline V gene are SQVTM and ANQGSEA.

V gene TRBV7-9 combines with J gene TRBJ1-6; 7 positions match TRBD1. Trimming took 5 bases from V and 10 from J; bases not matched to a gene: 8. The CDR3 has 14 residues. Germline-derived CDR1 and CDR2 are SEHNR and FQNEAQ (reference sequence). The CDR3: CASSPGGQRSPLHF. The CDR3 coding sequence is TGTGCCAGCAGCCCAGGGGGACAGAGATCACCCCTCCACTTT.

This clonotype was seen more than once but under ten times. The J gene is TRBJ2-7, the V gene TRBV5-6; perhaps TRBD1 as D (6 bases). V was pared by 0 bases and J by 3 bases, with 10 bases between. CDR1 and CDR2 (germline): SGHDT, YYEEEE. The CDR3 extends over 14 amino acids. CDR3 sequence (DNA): TGTGCCAGCAGCTTGGGGACAGCCGGCTACGAGCAGTACTTC. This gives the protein CASSLGTAGYEQYF.

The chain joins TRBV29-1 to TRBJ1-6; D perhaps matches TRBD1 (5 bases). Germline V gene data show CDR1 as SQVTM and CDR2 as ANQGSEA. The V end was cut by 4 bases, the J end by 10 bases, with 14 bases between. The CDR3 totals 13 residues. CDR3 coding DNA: TGCAGCGTTGGATCAGGGTTAGGCTCACCCCTCCACTTT. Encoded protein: CSVGSGLGSPLHF.

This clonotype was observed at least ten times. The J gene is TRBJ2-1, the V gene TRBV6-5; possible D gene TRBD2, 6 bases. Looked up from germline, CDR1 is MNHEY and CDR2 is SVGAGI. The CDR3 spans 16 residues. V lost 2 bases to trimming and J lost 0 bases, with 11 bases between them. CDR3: CASSYGGASSYNEQFF. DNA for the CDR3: TGTGCCAGCAGTTACGGAGGGGCGAGCTCCTACAATGAGCAGTTCTTC.

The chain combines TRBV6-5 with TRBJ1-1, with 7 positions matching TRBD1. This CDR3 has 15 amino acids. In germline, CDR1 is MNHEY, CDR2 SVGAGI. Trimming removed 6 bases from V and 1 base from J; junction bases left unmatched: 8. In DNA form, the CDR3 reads TGTGCCAGCAGGCCACCGGGACAGAGGAACACTGAAGCTTTCTTT. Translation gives CASRPPGQRNTEAFF.

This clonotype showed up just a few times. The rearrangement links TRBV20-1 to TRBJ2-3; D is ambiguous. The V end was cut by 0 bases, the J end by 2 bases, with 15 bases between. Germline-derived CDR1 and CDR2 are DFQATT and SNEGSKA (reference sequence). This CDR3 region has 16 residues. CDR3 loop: CSARDRMGYTTDTQYF. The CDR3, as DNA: TGCAGTGCTAGAGACCGTATGGGGTATACCACAGATACGCAGTATTTT.

The CDR3 is CASSPRTGIRQETQYF. The CDR3 nucleotides read TGTGCCAGCAGCCCTCGGACAGGAATCCGTCAAGAGACCCAGTACTTC. The V call is TRBV7-9, the J call TRBJ2-5; TRBD1 matches 7 bases. The V gene's germline CDR1 is SEHNR and CDR2 FQNEAQ (reference sequence). The CDR3 has 16 residues. V trimming: 5 bases; J trimming: 2 bases; junction bases outside the gene matches: 11.

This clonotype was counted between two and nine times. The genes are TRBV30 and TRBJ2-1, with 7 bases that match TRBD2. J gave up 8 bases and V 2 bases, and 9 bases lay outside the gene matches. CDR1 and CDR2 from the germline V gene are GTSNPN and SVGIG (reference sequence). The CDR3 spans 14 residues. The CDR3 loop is CAWSTGGSVDEQFF. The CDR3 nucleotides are TGTGCCTGGAGTACCGGCGGGAGTGTCGATGAGCAGTTCTTC. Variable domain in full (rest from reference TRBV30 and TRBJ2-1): SQTIHQWPATLVQPVGSPLSLECTVEGTSNPNLYWYRQAAGRGLQLLFYSVGIGQISSEVPQNLSASRPQDRQFILSSKKLLLSDSGFYLCAWSTGGSVDEQFFGPGTRLTVL.

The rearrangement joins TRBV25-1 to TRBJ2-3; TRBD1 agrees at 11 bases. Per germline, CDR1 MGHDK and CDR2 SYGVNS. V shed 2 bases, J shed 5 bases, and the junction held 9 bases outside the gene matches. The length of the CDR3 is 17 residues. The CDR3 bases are TGTGCCAGCAGTGAACGATGGACGGGACAGGGGGAAGATACGCAGTATTTT. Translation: CASSERWTGQGEDTQYF.

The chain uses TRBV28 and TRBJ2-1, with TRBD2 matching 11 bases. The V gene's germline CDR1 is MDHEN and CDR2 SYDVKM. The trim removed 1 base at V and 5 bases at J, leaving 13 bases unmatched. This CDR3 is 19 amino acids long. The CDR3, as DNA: TGTGCCAGCAGTTTATTGATGGTGTCTAGCGGGAGGAGGGACAATGAGCAGTTCTTC. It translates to CASSLLMVSSGRRDNEQFF.

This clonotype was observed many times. The CDR3 region is CASSYSYEQFF. CDR3 in DNA: TGTGCCAGCAGTTATTCGTATGAGCAGTTCTTC. The V gene is TRBV12-3 or TRBV12-4, the J gene TRBJ2-1; the D is unclear. The V gene lost 4 bases and the J gene lost 8 bases, with 6 bases spanning the gap. The CDR3 covers 11 residues.

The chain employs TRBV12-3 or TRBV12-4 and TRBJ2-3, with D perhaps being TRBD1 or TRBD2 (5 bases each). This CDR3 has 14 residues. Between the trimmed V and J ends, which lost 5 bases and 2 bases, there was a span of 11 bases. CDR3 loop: CASSGDPVTDTQYF. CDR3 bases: TGTGCCAGCAGTGGGGACCCGGTCACAGATACGCAGTATTTT.

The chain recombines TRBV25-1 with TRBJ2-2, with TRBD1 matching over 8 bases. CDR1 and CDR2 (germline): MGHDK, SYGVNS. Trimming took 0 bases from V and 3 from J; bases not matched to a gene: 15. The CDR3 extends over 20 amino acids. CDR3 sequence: CASSEYEQGARGRDTGELFF. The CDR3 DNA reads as TGTGCCAGCAGTGAATATGAGCAGGGGGCAAGGGGAAGGGACACCGGGGAGCTGTTTTTT.

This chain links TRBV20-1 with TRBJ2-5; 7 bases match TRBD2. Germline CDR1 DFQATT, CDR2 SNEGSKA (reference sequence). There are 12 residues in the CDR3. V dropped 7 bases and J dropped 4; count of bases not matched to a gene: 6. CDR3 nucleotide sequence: TGCAGTGTCATTCTAGCGGCAGAGACCCAGTACTTC. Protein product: CSVILAAETQYF.

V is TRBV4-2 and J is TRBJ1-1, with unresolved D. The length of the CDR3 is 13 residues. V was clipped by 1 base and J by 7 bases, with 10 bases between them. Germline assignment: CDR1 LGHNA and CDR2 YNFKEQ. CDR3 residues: CASSQGGDVEAFF. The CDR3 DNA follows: TGTGCCAGCAGCCAAGGGGGAGATGTTGAAGCTTTCTTT.

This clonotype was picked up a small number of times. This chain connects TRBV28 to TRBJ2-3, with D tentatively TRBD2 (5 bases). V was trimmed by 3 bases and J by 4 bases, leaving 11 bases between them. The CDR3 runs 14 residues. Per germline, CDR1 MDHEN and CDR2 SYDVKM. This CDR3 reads CASSLDVRADTQYF. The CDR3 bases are TGTGCCAGCAGTTTGGACGTGAGGGCAGATACGCAGTATTTT.

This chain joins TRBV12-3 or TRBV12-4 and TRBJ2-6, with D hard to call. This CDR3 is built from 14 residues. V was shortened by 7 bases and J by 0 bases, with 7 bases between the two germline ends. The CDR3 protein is CASTQLSGANVLTF. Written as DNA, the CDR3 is TGTGCCAGCACCCAGCTCTCTGGGGCCAACGTCCTGACTTTC.

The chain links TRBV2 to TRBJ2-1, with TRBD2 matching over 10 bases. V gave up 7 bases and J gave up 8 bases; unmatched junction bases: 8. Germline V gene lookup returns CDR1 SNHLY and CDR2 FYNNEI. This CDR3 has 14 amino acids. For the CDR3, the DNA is TGTGCCAGCACCCTAGCGGGAGTCACCGATGAGCAGTTCTTC. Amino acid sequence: CASTLAGVTDEQFF.

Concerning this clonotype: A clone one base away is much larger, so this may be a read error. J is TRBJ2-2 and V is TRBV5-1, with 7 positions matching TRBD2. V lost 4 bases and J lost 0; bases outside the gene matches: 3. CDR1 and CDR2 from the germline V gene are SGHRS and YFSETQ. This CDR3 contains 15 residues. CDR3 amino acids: CASSQTSANTGELFF. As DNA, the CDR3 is TGCGCCAGCAGCCAAACTAGCGCGAACACCGGGGAGCTGTTTTTT.

CDR3 in amino acids: CARSKPDRPADTEAFF. As DNA, the CDR3 is TGTGCCAGGAGTAAGCCGGACAGACCGGCGGACACTGAAGCTTTCTTT. V is TRBV12-3 or TRBV12-4 and J is TRBJ1-1; perhaps TRBD1 as D (6 bases). The CDR3 loop spans 16 amino acids. V was clipped by 9 bases and J by 3 bases, with 23 bases between them.

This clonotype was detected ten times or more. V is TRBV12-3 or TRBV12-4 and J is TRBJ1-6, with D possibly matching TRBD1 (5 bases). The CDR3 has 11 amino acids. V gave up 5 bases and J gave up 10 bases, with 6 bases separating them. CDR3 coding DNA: TGTGCCAGCAGTCGGACATCACCCCTCCACTTT. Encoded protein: CASSRTSPLHF.

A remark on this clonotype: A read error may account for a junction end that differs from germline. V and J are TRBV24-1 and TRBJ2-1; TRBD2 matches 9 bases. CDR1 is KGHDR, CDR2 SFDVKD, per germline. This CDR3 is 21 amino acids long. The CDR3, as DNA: TGTGCCACCAGTTATTTAACTCCGGGACAAGATAGCGGGAGTAGGTTTGGTGAGCAGTTCTTC. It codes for CATSYLTPGQDSGSRFGEQFF.

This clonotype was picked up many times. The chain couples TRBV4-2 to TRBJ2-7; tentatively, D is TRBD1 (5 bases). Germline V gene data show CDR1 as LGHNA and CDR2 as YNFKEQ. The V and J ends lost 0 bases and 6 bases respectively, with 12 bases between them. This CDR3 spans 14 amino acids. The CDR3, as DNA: TGTGCCAGCAGCCAAGACGGTCAGGGTGGCGAGCAGTACTTC. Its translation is CASSQDGQGGEQYF.

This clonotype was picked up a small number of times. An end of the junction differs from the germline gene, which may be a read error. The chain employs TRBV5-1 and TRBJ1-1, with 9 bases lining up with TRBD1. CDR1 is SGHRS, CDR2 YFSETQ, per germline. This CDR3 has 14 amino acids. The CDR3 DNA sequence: TGCGCCAACAGCTTAACTTCCGGGACAGGGGAAGCTTTCTTT. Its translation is CANSLTSGTGEAFF.

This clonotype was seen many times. CDR3 nucleotide sequence: TGTGCCAGCAGCTTGGGGGGTATTGTGAATGAGCAGTTCTTC. Protein: CASSLGGIVNEQFF. This chain uses TRBV11-2 with TRBJ2-1; a possible D gene is TRBD2 (6 bases). Trimming left V 3 bases short and J 7 bases short, with 13 bases between. The germline V gene encodes CDR1 SGHAT and CDR2 FQNNGV. The CDR3 length is 14 residues.

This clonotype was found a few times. The CDR3: CAWGSFGEQFF. Here the CDR3 DNA reads TGTGCCTGGGGGTCTTTCGGGGAGCAGTTCTTC. The rearrangement joins TRBV30 to TRBJ2-1; D unclear. The length of the CDR3 is 11 residues. Germline assignment: CDR1 GTSNPN and CDR2 SVGIG (reference sequence). The V end lost 5 bases, the J end lost 10 bases, and 12 bases lay between the germline ends.

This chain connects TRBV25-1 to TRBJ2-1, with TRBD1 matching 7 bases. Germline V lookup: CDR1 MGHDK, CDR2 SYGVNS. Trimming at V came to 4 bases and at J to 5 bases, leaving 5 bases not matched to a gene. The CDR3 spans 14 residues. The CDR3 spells CASSADRAHNEQFF. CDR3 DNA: TGTGCCAGCAGTGCTGACAGGGCCCACAATGAGCAGTTCTTC.

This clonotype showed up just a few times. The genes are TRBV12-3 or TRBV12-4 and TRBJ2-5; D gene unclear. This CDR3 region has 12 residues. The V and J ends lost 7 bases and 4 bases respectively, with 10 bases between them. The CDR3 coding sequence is TGTGCCAGCACCCAGCAGTCAGAGACCCAGTACTTC. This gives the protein CASTQQSETQYF.

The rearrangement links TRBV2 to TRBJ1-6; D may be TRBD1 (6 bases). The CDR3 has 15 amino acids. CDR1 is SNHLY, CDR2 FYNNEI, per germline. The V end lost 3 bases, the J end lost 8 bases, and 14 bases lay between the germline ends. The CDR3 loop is CASSDSGTLYSPLHF. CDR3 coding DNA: TGTGCCAGCAGTGATTCCGGGACACTTTATTCACCCCTCCACTTT. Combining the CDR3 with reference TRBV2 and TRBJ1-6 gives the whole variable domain EPEVTQTPSHQVTQMGQEVILRCVPISNHLYFYWYRQILGQKVEFLVSFYNNEISEKSEIFDDQFSVERPDGSNFTLKIRSTKLEDSAMYFCASSDSGTLYSPLHFGNGTRLTVT.

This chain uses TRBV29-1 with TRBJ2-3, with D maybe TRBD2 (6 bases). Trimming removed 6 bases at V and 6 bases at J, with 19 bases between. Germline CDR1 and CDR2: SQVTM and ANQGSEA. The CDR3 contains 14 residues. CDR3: CSVADSGFIDTQYF. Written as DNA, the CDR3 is TGCAGCGTCGCCGACAGCGGGTTTATTGATACGCAGTATTTT.